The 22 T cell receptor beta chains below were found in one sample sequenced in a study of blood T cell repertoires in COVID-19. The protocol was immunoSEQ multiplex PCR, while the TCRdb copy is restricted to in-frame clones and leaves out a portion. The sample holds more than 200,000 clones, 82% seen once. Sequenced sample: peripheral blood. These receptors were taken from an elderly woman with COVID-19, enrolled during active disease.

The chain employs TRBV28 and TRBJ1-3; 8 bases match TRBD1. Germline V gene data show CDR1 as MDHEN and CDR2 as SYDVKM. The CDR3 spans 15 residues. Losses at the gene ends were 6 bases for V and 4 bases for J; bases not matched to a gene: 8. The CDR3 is CASRPDRAGGNTIYF. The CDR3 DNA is TGTGCCAGCAGGCCGGACAGGGCGGGCGGAAACACCATATATTTT.

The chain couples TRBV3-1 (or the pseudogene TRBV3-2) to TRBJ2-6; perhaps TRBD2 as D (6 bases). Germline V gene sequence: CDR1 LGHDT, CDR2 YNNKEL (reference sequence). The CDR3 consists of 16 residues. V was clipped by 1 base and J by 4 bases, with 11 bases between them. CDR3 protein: CASSQARGVGANVLTF. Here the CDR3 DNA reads TGTGCCAGCAGCCAAGCTCGCGGGGTCGGGGCCAACGTCCTGACTTTC.

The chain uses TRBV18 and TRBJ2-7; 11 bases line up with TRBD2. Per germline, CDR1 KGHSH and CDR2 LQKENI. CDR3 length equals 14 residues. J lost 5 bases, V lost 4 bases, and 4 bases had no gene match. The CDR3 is CASSRGLAENEQYF. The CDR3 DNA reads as TGTGCCAGCTCACGGGGACTAGCGGAGAACGAGCAGTACTTC.

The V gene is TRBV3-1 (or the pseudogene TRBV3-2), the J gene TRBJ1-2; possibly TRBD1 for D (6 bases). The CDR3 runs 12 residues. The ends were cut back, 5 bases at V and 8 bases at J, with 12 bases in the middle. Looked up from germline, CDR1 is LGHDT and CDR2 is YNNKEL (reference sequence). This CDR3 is CASSAQGRGYTF. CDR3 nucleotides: TGTGCCAGCAGCGCACAGGGTCGGGGCTACACCTTC.

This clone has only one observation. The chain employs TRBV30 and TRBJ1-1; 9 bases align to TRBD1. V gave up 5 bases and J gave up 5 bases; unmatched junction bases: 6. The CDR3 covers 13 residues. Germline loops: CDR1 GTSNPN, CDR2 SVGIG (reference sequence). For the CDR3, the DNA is TGTGCCTGGGATGCCGGGACAGGGACTGAAGCTTTCTTT. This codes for CAWDAGTGTEAFF.

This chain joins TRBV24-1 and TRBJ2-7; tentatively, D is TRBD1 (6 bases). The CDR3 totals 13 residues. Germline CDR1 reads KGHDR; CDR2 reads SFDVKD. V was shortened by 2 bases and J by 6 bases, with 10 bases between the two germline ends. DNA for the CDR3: TGTGCCACCAGTGATTCTTCAGGGGCCGAGCAGTACTTC. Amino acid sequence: CATSDSSGAEQYF.

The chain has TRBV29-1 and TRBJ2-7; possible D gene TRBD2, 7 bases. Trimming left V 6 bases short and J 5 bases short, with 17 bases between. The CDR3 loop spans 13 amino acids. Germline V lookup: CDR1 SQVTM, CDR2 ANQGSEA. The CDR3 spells CSVPGRGLHEQYF. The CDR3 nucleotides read TGCAGCGTCCCTGGGCGGGGGCTCCACGAGCAGTACTTC.

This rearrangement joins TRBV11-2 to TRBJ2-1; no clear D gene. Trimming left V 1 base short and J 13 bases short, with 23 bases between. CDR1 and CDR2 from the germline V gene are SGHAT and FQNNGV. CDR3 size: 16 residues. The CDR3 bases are TGTGCCAGCAGCTTAGCTAAGTCATTCACTACAACCAGACAGTTCTTC. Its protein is CASSLAKSFTTTRQFF.

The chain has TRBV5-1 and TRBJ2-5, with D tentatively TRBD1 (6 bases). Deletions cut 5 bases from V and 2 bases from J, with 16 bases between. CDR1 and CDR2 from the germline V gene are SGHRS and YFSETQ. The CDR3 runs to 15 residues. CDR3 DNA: TGCGCCAGCAGTTCGACAGGAGCCCCTCAAGAGACCCAGTACTTC. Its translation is CASSSTGAPQETQYF. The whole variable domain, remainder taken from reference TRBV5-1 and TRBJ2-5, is KAGVTQTPRYLIKTRGQQVTLSCSPISGHRSVSWYQQTPGQGLQFLFEYFSETQRNKGNFPGRFSGRQFSNSRSEMNVSTLELGDSALYLCASSSTGAPQETQYFGPGTRLLVL.

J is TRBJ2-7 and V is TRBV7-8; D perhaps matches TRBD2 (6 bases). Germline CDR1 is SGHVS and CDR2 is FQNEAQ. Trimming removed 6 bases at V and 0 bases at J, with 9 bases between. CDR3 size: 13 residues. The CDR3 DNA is TGTGCCAGCAGGCCGGGACTCTCCTACGAGCAGTACTTC. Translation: CASRPGLSYEQYF.

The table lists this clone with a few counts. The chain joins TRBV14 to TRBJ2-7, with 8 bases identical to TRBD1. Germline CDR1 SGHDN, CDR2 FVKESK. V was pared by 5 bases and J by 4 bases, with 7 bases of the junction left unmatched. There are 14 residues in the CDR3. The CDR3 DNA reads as TGTGCCAGCAGCAGAGGGACAGGTAGTTACGAGCAGTACTTC. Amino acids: CASSRGTGSYEQYF.

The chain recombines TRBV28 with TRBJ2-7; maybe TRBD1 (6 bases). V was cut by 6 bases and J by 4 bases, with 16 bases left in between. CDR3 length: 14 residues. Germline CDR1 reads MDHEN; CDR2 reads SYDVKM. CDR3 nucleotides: TGTGCCAGCAGCCCTCGGCGGACAGATTACGAGCAGTACTTC. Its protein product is CASSPRRTDYEQYF.

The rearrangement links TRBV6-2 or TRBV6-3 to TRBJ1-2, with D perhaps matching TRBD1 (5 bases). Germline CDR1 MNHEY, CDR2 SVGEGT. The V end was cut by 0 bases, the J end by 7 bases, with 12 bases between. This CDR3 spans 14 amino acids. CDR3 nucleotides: TGTGCCAGCAGTTACTCGGGGGGATTTCTTGGCTACACCTTC. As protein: CASSYSGGFLGYTF.

The chain's CDR3 is CASSLLIATSTDTQYF. The DNA for the CDR3 is TGCGCCAGCAGCTTGCTAATTGCAACTAGCACAGATACGCAGTATTTT. The V call is TRBV5-1, the J call TRBJ2-3; D ambiguous. CDR1 is SGHRS and CDR2 is YFSETQ in the germline V gene. The CDR3 has 16 residues. The V end lost 1 base, the J end lost 0 bases, and 12 bases lay between the germline ends.

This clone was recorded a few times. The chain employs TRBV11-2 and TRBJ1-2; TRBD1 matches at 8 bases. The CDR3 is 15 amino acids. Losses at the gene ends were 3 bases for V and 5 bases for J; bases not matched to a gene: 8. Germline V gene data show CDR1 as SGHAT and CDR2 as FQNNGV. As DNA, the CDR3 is TGTGCCAGCAGCTTGGGGACAGGAGGGAAGTATGGCTACACCTTC. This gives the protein CASSLGTGGKYGYTF.

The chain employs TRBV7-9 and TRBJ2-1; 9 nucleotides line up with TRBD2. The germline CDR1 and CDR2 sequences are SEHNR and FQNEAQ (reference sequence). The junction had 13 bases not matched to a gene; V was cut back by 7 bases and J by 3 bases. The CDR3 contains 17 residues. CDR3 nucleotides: TGTGCCAGCATCCATTCTGAGGCTAGCGGGATCTACAATGAGCAGTTCTTC. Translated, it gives CASIHSEASGIYNEQFF.

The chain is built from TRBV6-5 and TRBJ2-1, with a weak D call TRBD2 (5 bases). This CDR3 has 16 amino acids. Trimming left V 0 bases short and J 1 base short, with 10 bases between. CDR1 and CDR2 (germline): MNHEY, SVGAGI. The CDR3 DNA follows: TGTGCCAGCAGTTACTCGTTGTCGGGATCCTACAATGAGCAGTTCTTC. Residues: CASSYSLSGSYNEQFF.

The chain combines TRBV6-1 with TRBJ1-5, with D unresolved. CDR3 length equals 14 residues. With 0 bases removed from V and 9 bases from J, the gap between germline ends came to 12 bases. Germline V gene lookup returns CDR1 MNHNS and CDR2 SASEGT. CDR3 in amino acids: CASSEAVPTGPQHF. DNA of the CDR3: TGTGCCAGCAGTGAAGCGGTACCCACTGGGCCCCAGCATTTT.

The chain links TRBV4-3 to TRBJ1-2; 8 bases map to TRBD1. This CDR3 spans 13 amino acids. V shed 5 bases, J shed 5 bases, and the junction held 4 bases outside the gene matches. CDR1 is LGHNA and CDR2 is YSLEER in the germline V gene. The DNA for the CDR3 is TGCGCCAGCAGCACACGGACAGGGTATGGCTACACCTTC. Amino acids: CASSTRTGYGYTF.

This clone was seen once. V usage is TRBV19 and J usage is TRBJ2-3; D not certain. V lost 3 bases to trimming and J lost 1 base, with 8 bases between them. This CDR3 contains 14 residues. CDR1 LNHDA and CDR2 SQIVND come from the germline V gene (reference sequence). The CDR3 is CASSISWRTDTQYF. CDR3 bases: TGTGCCAGTAGTATTTCTTGGCGCACAGATACGCAGTATTTT.

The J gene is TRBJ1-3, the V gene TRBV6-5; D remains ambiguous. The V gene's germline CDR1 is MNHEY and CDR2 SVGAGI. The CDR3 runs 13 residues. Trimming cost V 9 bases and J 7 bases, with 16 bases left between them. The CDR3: CASFLPGGNTIYF. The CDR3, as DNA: TGTGCCAGTTTTCTCCCTGGCGGGAACACCATATATTTT.

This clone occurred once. The CDR3 sequence: CASSLIGGAWNTGELFF. The DNA for the CDR3 is TGTGCCAGCAGCTTAATCGGGGGGGCTTGGAACACCGGGGAGCTGTTTTTT. V and J are TRBV11-2 and TRBJ2-2; 8 bases match TRBD2. J lost 1 base, V lost 2 bases, and 6 bases had no gene match. From germline, CDR1 is SGHAT and CDR2 FQNNGV. The CDR3 is 17 amino acids.